The T cell receptor (beta chain) described here comes from a study of human T cells and chemical hapten exposure. Overall study context: Slight volume differences across pooled libraries mainly accounted for varying per-sample TCR yields. Whole-study results and caveats: Sensitizing with DPC caused no change in TCRs above 1 in 1000 frequency.

This clonotype appeared many times. Its antigen is still unknown. Before extraction, the whole blood was not fractionated, and total RNA was taken from it. Attachment of unique molecular identifiers to individual cDNA molecules was performed in the library. Per the study methods: A per-sample median of around 100,000 TCRs was observed, with a range of about 20,000 to 700,000. TCRdb reprocessed the 5' RACE reads via MiXCR and lists one record per CDR3 protein. V and J calls and clone size were set by TCRdb, not the authors. The sample holds 110,000 or so distinct CDR3 sequences; approximately 20% are singletons and the top ten take around 2.8%. CDR1 and CDR2 from the germline V gene are MDHEN and SYDVKM. This CDR3 has 11 amino acids. V was pared by 1 base and J by 10 bases, with 5 bases between.

This TCR was sampled from a human donor in good health. The rearrangement joins TRBV28 to TRBJ2-1; no reliable D call. CDR3 sequence (DNA): TGTGCCAGCAGTTTATCGCAGGAGCAGTTCTTC. This translates into CASSLSQEQFF.